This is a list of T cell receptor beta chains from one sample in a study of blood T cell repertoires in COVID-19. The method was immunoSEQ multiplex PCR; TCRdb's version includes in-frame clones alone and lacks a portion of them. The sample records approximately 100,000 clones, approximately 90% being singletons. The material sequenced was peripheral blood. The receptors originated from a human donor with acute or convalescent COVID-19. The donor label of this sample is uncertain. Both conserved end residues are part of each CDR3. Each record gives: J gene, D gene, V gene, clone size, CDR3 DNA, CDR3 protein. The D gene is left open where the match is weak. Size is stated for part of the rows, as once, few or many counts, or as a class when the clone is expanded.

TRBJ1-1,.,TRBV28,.,TGTGCCAGCAGGGACAGAAGAGTGTACACTGAAGCTTTCTTT,CASRDRRVYTEAFF
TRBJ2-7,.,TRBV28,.,TGTGCCAGCAGTACCCCCTTTAGTGCGGAGCAGTACTTC,CASSTPFSAEQYF
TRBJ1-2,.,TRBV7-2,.,TGTGCCAGCAGCCCCCATGCGGGTACAGGGAACTATGGCTACACCTTC,CASSPHAGTGNYGYTF
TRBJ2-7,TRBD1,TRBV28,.,TGTGCCAGCAGCACCGGGACAGGGGGACTCTACGAGCAGTACTTC,CASSTGTGGLYEQYF
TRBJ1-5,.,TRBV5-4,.,TGTGCCAGCAGCTTGGGGACAGATAGCAATCAGCCCCAGCATTTT,CASSLGTDSNQPQHF
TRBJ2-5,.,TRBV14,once,TGTGCCAGCAGCCAAGGGGTTCGGGGAGAGACCCAGTACTTC,CASSQGVRGETQYF
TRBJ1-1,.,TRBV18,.,TGTGCCAGCTCACCTACAGGGCCGAGGACTGAAGCTTTCTTT,CASSPTGPRTEAFF
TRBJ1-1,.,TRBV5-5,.,TGTGCCAGCAGCTTGCAGGGCACTGAAGCTTTCTTT,CASSLQGTEAFF
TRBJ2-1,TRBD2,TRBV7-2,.,TGTGCCAGCAGCTTAGGTAGCGGGCTAAGCAGCTCCTACAATGAGCAGTTCTTC,CASSLGSGLSSSYNEQFF
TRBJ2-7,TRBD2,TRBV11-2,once,TGTGCCAGCAGCTTAGTTTTAGGGACTAGCGGTGATAAACTCTACGAGCAGTACTTC,CASSLVLGTSGDKLYEQYF
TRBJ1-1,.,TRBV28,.,TGTGCCAGCAGTTTGGGGGGGCTGAACACTGAAGCTTTCTTT,CASSLGGLNTEAFF
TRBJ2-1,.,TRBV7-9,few,TGTGCCAGCAGCCCCACGGGACACGGCAGGGATGAGCAGTTCTTC,CASSPTGHGRDEQFF
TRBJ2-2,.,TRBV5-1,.,TGCGCCAGCAGCCCTCTGTCGGGGGAACCGTCAGCCGGGGAGCTGTTTTTT,CASSPLSGEPSAGELFF
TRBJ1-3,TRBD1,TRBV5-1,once,TGCGCCAGCAGCTTGCCCGGGACAGACTCTGGAAACACCATATATTTT,CASSLPGTDSGNTIYF
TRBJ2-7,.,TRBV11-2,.,TGTGCCAGCAGCTTAGGGTTCAGCTCCTACGAGCAGTACTTC,CASSLGFSSYEQYF
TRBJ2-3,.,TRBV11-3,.,TGTGCCAGCAGCTTACAGGGTGATACGCAGTATTTT,CASSLQGDTQYF
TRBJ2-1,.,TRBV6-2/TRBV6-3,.,TGTGCCAGCAGTTATTTCGGTTCCTCATACAATGAGCAGTTCTTC,CASSYFGSSYNEQFF
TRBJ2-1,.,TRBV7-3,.,TGTGCCAGCAGCTCTAGCCCCTACTACAATGAGCAGTTCTTC,CASSSSPYYNEQFF
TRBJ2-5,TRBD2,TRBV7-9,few,TGTGCCAGCAGCTTAGCTTGGCTAGCGGGCGATGAGACCCAGTACTTC,CASSLAWLAGDETQYF
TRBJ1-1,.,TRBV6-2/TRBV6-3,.,TGTGCCAGCAGTTATGACTACTTGACAGGCCCCATGAACACTGAAGCTTTCTTT,CASSYDYLTGPMNTEAFF
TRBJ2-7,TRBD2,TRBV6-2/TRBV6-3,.,TGTGCCAGCAGTTACGGGTCCAGCGGGAGGAGGTACGAGCAGTACTTC,CASSYGSSGRRYEQYF
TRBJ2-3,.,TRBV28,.,TGTGCCAGCAATCTAGCGCAGGGGGTTTCAGATACGCAGTATTTT,CASNLAQGVSDTQYF
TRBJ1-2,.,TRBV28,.,TGTGCCAGCAGTTCTAGGACTCGACGTGGCTACACCTTC,CASSSRTRRGYTF
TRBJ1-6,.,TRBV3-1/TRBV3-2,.,TGTGCCAGCAGCCCCGGGGGGGCAGCCAATAATTCACCCCTCCACTTT,CASSPGGAANNSPLHF
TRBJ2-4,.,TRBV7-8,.,TGTGCCAGCAGCTTAGGCGGGTCTGGGAACATTCAGTACTTC,CASSLGGSGNIQYF
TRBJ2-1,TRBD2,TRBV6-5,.,TGTGCCAGCAGCCAAAGCGGGGGGGGATACAATGAGCAGTTCTTC,CASSQSGGGYNEQFF
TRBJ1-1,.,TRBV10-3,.,TGTGCCGCGAGACCGGGGATGAACACTGAAGCTTTCTTT,CAARPGMNTEAFF
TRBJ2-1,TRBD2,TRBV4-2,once,TGTGCCAGCAGCCCAACGGGACTACCGAACAATGAGCAGTTCTTC,CASSPTGLPNNEQFF
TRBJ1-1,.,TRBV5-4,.,TGTGCCAGCAGCTTGGCCGGACAGAAAGTTACTGAAGCTTTCTTT,CASSLAGQKVTEAFF
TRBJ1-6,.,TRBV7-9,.,TGTGCCAGCAGCTTAGAAGTGGGCCCTATACCCCTCCACTTT,CASSLEVGPIPLHF
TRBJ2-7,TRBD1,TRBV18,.,TGTGCCAGCTCTTTCACCAGGACAGGAGCCCTCTACGAGCAGTACTTC,CASSFTRTGALYEQYF
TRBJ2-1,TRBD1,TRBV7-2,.,TGTGCCAGCAGCTTAGAAGGGGGCGACTACAATGAGCAGTTCTTC,CASSLEGGDYNEQFF
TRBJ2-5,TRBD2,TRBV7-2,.,TGTGCCAGCAGCTTAGCGCGGGGAGGGGAGACCCAGTACTTC,CASSLARGGETQYF
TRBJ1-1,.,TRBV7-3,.,TGTGCCAGCAGTTTCACAGGGCGCACTGAAGCTTTCTTT,CASSFTGRTEAFF
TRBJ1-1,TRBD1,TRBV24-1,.,TGTGCCACCAGTGACTCGGGACAGGGGCCCGAGGCTTTCTTT,CATSDSGQGPEAFF
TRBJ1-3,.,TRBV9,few,TGTGCCAGCAGCGCAGCGGGATCCTCGGGAAACACCATATATTTT,CASSAAGSSGNTIYF
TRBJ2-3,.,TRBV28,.,TGTGCCAGCAGTTCTCCCGGGGGAGGCATTGATACGCAGTATTTT,CASSSPGGGIDTQYF
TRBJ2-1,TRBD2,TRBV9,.,TGTGCCAGCAGCGTAGGGCTAGCGGGAATCTATGAGCAGTTCTTC,CASSVGLAGIYEQFF
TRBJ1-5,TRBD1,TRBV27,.,TGTGCCAGCAAAAATAGTCAGGGGGACAATCAGCCCCAGCATTTT,CASKNSQGDNQPQHF
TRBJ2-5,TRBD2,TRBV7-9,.,TGTGCCAGCACCCCCCGTATAGCGGGAATGCAAGAGACCCAGTACTTC,CASTPRIAGMQETQYF
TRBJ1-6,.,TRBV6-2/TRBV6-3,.,TGTGCCAGCAGTTACGAACAGGGAACCCTCCACTTT,CASSYEQGTLHF
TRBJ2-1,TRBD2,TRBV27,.,TGTGCCAGCAGTTTATCCAGCTACGGGGGGGCCGGTGAGCAGTTCTTC,CASSLSSYGGAGEQFF
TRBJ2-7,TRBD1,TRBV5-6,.,TGTGCCAGCAGCTTGTGGCAGGGGGTTAGCGAGCAGTACTTC,CASSLWQGVSEQYF
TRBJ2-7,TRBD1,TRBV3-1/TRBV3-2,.,TGTGCCAGCAGCCCCGGGACAGGGAACTACGAGCAGTACTTC,CASSPGTGNYEQYF
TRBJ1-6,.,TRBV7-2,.,TGTGCCAGCAGCCAAGGGGTACTTGTGGGGACACTCCACTTT,CASSQGVLVGTLHF
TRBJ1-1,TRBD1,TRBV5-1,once,TGCGCCAGCAGCTCGGGGCCCCAGGGGGTGACTGAAGCTTTCTTT,CASSSGPQGVTEAFF
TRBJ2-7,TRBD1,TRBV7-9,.,TGTGCCAGCAGCCCCCCGGGACAGGTCTACGAGCAGTACTTC,CASSPPGQVYEQYF
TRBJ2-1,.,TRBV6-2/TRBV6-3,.,TGTGCCAGCAGTTATTTGGGGCACAATGAGCAGTTCTTC,CASSYLGHNEQFF
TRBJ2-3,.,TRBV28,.,TGTGCCAGCAGTTTCGTTGGGGCTATTGATACGCAGTATTTT,CASSFVGAIDTQYF
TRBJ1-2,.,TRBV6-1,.,TGTGCCAGCAGTGAATTTGTGGGGGCGGCAGGATATGGCTACACCTTC,CASSEFVGAAGYGYTF
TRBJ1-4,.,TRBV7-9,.,TGTGCCAGCAGCTTAGCGAGGGAAAAACTGTTTTTT,CASSLAREKLFF
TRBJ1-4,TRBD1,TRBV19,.,TGTGCCAGTAAGGCCGTGGGGGAAGGGGGCTCTAATGAAAAACTGTTTTTT,CASKAVGEGGSNEKLFF
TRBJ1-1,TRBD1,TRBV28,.,TGTGCCAGCAGTCCAGACAGGGGGCGCATGAACACTGAAGCTTTCTTT,CASSPDRGRMNTEAFF